One and the same sample provided the 24 T cell receptor beta chains below, sequenced in a study of T cell changes during pregnancy in multiple sclerosis. The assay was immunoSEQ multiplex PCR, and TCRdb's table has in-frame clones only and misses some. The sample has some 60,000 clones, about nine tenths seen once. The sequences come from peripheral blood, collected in the first trimester of pregnancy. These receptor sequences come from a female donor in good health, enrolled as a control in a pregnancy study.

V gene TRBV19 combines with J gene TRBJ1-1, with 8 bases that match TRBD1. Trimming at V came to 5 bases and at J to 4 bases, leaving 6 bases not matched to a gene. CDR1 is LNHDA and CDR2 is SQIVND in the germline V gene (reference sequence). This CDR3 is built from 14 residues. The CDR3 region has the DNA TGTGCCAGTAGTTACGCAGGGGGCAGCACTGAAGCTTTCTTT. This translates into CASSYAGGSTEAFF. The entire variable domain, with the rest obtained from reference TRBV19 and TRBJ1-1, is as follows: DGGITQSPKYLFRKEGQNVTLSCEQNLNHDAMYWYRQDPGQGLRLIYYSQIVNDFQKGDIAEGYSVSREKKESFPLTVTSAQKNPTAFYLCASSYAGGSTEAFFGQGTRLTVV.

This chain connects TRBV28 to TRBJ1-5; D is unclear. There are 15 residues in the CDR3. The germline V gene has CDR1 MDHEN and CDR2 SYDVKM. V lost 2 bases to trimming and J lost 0 bases, with 8 bases between them. The CDR3 DNA reads as TGTGCCAGCAGTTTAAACACAGCTAGCAATCAGCCCCAGCATTTT. Translating it yields CASSLNTASNQPQHF.

The rearrangement joins TRBV18 to TRBJ2-3, with 15 bases lining up with TRBD2. The CDR3 loop spans 17 amino acids. J was trimmed by 5 bases and V by 3 bases; bases with no gene match: 6. Germline CDR1 reads KGHSH; CDR2 reads LQKENI. CDR3 sequence reads: CASSPRTSGGAGDTQYF. The CDR3 coding sequence is TGTGCCAGCTCACCCCGGACTAGCGGGGGGGCTGGAGATACGCAGTATTTT.

The gene calls are TRBV18 and TRBJ2-1, with TRBD2 identical over 9 bases. Germline V gives CDR1 KGHSH, CDR2 LQKENI. V shed 4 bases, J shed 6 bases, and the junction held 7 bases outside the gene matches. This CDR3 contains 15 residues. The CDR3 sequence: CASSRPGTSFNEQFF. CDR3 in DNA: TGTGCCAGCTCACGTCCCGGGACTAGCTTCAATGAGCAGTTCTTC. Together with reference TRBV18 and TRBJ2-1, the CDR3 gives the full variable domain: NAGVMQNPRHLVRRRGQEARLRCSPMKGHSHVYWYRQLPEEGLKFMVYLQKENIIDESGMPKERFSAEFPKEGPSILRIQQVVRGDSAAYFCASSRPGTSFNEQFFGPGTRLTVL.

The chain recombines TRBV15 with TRBJ2-1; 9 positions match TRBD2. Germline trimming cut 1 base from V and 4 bases from J; bases unmatched to any gene: 5. The CDR3 loop spans 16 amino acids. Germline-derived CDR1 and CDR2 are LNHNV and YYDKDF (reference sequence). The CDR3 region has the DNA TGTGCCACCAGCAGAGGTGGCGGGAGGGAATACAATGAGCAGTTCTTC. This encodes CATSRGGGREYNEQFF.

This chain joins TRBV7-9 and TRBJ1-4, with no clear D. Trimming removed 0 bases from V and 8 bases from J, with 7 bases in between. CDR1 and CDR2 from the germline V gene are SEHNR and FQNEAQ (reference sequence). The length of the CDR3 is 13 residues. Here the CDR3 reads CASSLAGGEKLFF. The CDR3 nucleotides are TGTGCCAGCAGCTTAGCAGGAGGGGAAAAACTGTTTTTT.

This chain connects TRBV6-4 to TRBJ1-5; D unresolved. Germline loops: CDR1 MRHNA, CDR2 SNTAGT. This CDR3 is built from 14 residues. V dropped 0 bases and J dropped 6 bases, with 9 bases sitting between them. CDR3 residues: CASSDSREGQPQHF. The CDR3 DNA reads TGTGCCAGCAGTGACTCGAGGGAAGGTCAGCCCCAGCATTTT.

This chain uses TRBV27 with TRBJ2-1; 8 positions match TRBD2. J lost 9 bases, V lost 2 bases, and 3 bases had no gene match. The germline V gene encodes CDR1 MNHEY and CDR2 SMNVEV (reference sequence). This CDR3 contains 13 residues. CDR3 bases: TGTGCCAGCAGTTTAAGGCTAGCGGGTGAGCAGTTCTTC. Protein: CASSLRLAGEQFF.

This clone was counted a single time. The gene calls are TRBV21-1 and TRBJ2-7; the table's D call, TRBD2, has no DNA check behind it. TRBV21-1 is assigned pseudogene status. The CDR3 length is 19 residues. The CDR3 DNA is TGTGCCAGCAGCCAGGGACCGTGTGGTAGCGGGGGCGGGTGGGGCGAGCAGTACTTC. Amino acid sequence: CASSQGPCGSGGGWGEQYF.

In its sample, this clone was seen once. The gene calls are TRBV12-5 and TRBJ1-2, with 9 nucleotides matching TRBD1. J gave up 7 bases and V 6 bases, and 3 bases lay outside the gene matches. CDR1 and CDR2 (germline): LGHNT, FRNRAP. This CDR3 contains 12 residues. DNA for the CDR3: TGTGCTAGTGGCGACAGGGGGGTTGGCTACACCTTC. This gives the protein CASGDRGVGYTF.

This clone was found a few times. V is TRBV18 and J is TRBJ1-4; TRBD1 agrees at 8 bases. With 0 bases clipped from V and 7 bases from J, the junction kept 1 base outside the gene matches. The germline V gene encodes CDR1 KGHSH and CDR2 LQKENI. This CDR3 has 14 residues. CDR3 nucleotides: TGTGCCAGCTCACCACCTACAGGGGGTGAAAAACTGTTTTTT. This gives the protein CASSPPTGGEKLFF.

The CDR3 nucleotides are TGTGCCAGCAGCTTAAGGTTTAGGGGGAATCAGCCCCAGCATTTT. Translation gives CASSLRFRGNQPQHF. This sequence joins TRBV7-8 and TRBJ1-5; D might be TRBD1 (6 bases). This CDR3 comprises 15 residues. Trimming took off 2 bases at V and 4 bases at J, with 12 bases between the two ends. Germline CDR1 and CDR2: SGHVS and FQNEAQ.

The J gene is TRBJ2-3, the V gene TRBV10-3; 7 positions match TRBD1. The CDR3 is made up of 15 amino acids. CDR1 is ENHRY and CDR2 is SYGVKD in the germline V gene. J was trimmed by 5 bases and V by 4 bases; bases with no gene match: 9. CDR3 DNA sequence: TGTGCCATCAGTGGGGGGAGAACAGGGGTAGATACGCAGTATTTT. Translated, it gives CAISGGRTGVDTQYF.

The V gene is TRBV15, the J gene TRBJ1-2, with D possibly TRBD1 on 6 matching bases. The V gene lost 4 bases and the J gene lost 4 bases, with 13 bases spanning the gap. CDR3 length: 14 residues. The germline V gene encodes CDR1 LNHNV and CDR2 YYDKDF (reference sequence). The DNA of the CDR3 is TGTGCCACCAGCACGGACAGTCAGATCTATGGCTACACCTTC. Translated: CATSTDSQIYGYTF.

This clone was seen just once. J is TRBJ2-3 and V is TRBV27, with 8 bases fitting TRBD1. V lost 4 bases and J lost 3; bases outside the gene matches: 3. The germline V gene encodes CDR1 MNHEY and CDR2 SMNVEV (reference sequence). The CDR3 is 14 residues long. The CDR3 protein is CASSSDRATDTQYF. For the CDR3, the DNA is TGTGCCAGCAGTTCGGACAGGGCTACAGATACGCAGTATTTT.

This chain uses TRBV19 with TRBJ1-2; D might be TRBD1 (5 bases). V gave up 3 bases and J gave up 2 bases, with 28 bases separating them. The germline V gene encodes CDR1 LNHDA and CDR2 SQIVND (reference sequence). This CDR3 has 20 amino acids. CDR3 protein: CASSILGRFQEIRTNYGYTF. DNA for the CDR3: TGTGCCAGTAGTATCCTGGGGCGTTTCCAGGAGATCCGAACCAACTATGGCTACACCTTC.

This chain uses TRBV7-9 with TRBJ2-1, with a possible D match to TRBD1 (5 bases). The CDR3 is made up of 18 amino acids. The V end was cut by 4 bases, the J end by 0 bases, with 19 bases between. Germline V gene lookup returns CDR1 SEHNR and CDR2 FQNEAQ (reference sequence). The CDR3 sequence: CASSSPRASDNSYNEQFF. CDR3 in DNA: TGTGCCAGCAGCTCCCCTCGGGCCTCGGACAACTCCTACAATGAGCAGTTCTTC.

The gene calls are TRBV18 and TRBJ1-2; D possibly corresponds to TRBD1 (6 bases). Germline V gene data show CDR1 as KGHSH and CDR2 as LQKENI. V shed 3 bases and J shed 7 bases, with 15 bases lying between them. The CDR3 runs 14 residues. CDR3 loop: CASSPKHRVGGYTF. The CDR3 region has the DNA TGTGCCAGCTCACCGAAACACAGGGTCGGTGGCTACACCTTC.

The chain has TRBV9 and TRBJ2-7; 12 positions match TRBD2. The CDR3 is 17 amino acids. The germline gives CDR1 SGDLS, CDR2 YYNGEE. The V segment lost 4 bases and the J segment 5 bases; nucleotides outside the gene matches: 13. CDR3 nucleotide sequence: TGTGCCAGCAGCCCTACTAGCGGGAGGCTAGTAGGGCACGAGCAGTACTTC. It translates to CASSPTSGRLVGHEQYF.

This clone is a singleton in its sample. V is TRBV9 and J is TRBJ2-2; 9 bases match TRBD2. Trimming took 6 bases from V and 4 from J; bases not matched to a gene: 7. From germline, CDR1 is SGDLS and CDR2 YYNGEE. The CDR3 length is 15 residues. CDR3 DNA: TGTGCCAGCACCCTTGGCGGGAGGGGCACCGGGGAGCTGTTTTTT. It encodes CASTLGGRGTGELFF.

The V and J genes are TRBV6-4 and TRBJ2-3, with TRBD2 matching 7 bases. Per the germline V gene, CDR1 is MRHNA and CDR2 is SNTAGT. V lost 8 bases, J lost 2 bases, and 10 bases stayed unmatched. CDR3 length: 15 amino acids. CDR3: CASAAWSGATDTQYF. The CDR3 DNA sequence: TGTGCCAGCGCCGCGTGGAGCGGGGCCACAGATACGCAGTATTTT.

V usage is TRBV30 and J usage is TRBJ1-2; no firm D call. The CDR3 loop spans 14 amino acids. Germline assignment: CDR1 GTSNPN and CDR2 SVGIG (reference sequence). With 2 bases removed from V and 5 bases from J, the gap between germline ends came to 15 bases. The CDR3 protein is CAWSPPATVYGYTF. CDR3 in DNA: TGTGCCTGGAGTCCTCCCGCCACAGTGTATGGCTACACCTTC.

The rearrangement joins TRBV11-2 to TRBJ1-1, with a weak D call TRBD1 (5 bases). Germline CDR1 and CDR2: SGHAT and FQNNGV. The CDR3 has 16 residues. Trimming cost V 0 bases and J 3 bases, with 14 bases left between them. The CDR3 protein is CASSLDWREGHTEAFF. The CDR3 DNA sequence: TGTGCCAGCAGCTTAGATTGGAGGGAGGGGCACACTGAAGCTTTCTTT.

The rearrangement joins TRBV27 to TRBJ1-2; D gene ambiguous. The V gene's germline CDR1 is MNHEY and CDR2 SMNVEV (reference sequence). V was trimmed by 5 bases and J by 7 bases, leaving 17 bases between them. The CDR3 consists of 14 residues. The CDR3 DNA reads as TGTGCCAGCAGTCAACAAACTGGCGGGCTTGGCTACACCTTC. Protein sequence: CASSQQTGGLGYTF.